This T cell receptor beta chain was identified in a study of blood T cell repertoires in COVID-19. Authors' methods: Nucleated cell number was recorded as an estimate derived from reference gene primer amplification. Only in-frame clones appear in the TCRdb table, and some are missing; sequencing was by immunoSEQ multiplex PCR. V and J calls and clone size are given by that table; D and trimming were obtained from the DNA. Of 150,000 to 200,000 clones listed, 75% to 80% are singletons. Germline assignment: CDR1 SGHTA and CDR2 FQGNSA. J gave up 12 bases and V 6 bases, and 6 bases lay outside the gene matches. CDR3 length equals 11 residues.

Sequencing was performed on peripheral blood. The receptor was isolated from a woman in her sixties or seventies with acute or convalescent COVID-19. V gene TRBV7-2 combines with J gene TRBJ2-7; 9 bases fit TRBD2. The CDR3 is CASRTGTSLYF. CDR3 nucleotide sequence: TGTGCCAGCAGAACGGGGACTAGCCTGTACTTC.